This T cell receptor beta chain was identified during a study of blood T cell repertoires in COVID-19. Study at large: Samples representing acute and convalescent COVID-19 were sourced from the United States, Italy and Spain. T cells, B-cell-depleted T cells, or PBMCs provided the cDNA or gDNA that served as material.

In the original processing: Scientists estimated how many nucleated cells there were by amplifying reference gene primers. Data came from immunoSEQ multiplex PCR; TCRdb stores just in-frame clones and leaves some out. V and J calls and clone size follow that table, whereas D and trimming were derived from the DNA. The table lists about 160,000 clones, over 65% of them singletons. V trimming: 5 bases; J trimming: 9 bases; junction bases outside the gene matches: 5. Germline V gives CDR1 SGHTA, CDR2 FQGTGA. This CDR3 spans 14 amino acids. Assignment of participants to cohorts was predicated upon participant-reported clinical history.

The sequence was collected from a woman aged 45 to 65 who had recovered from COVID-19. The chain uses TRBV7-3 and TRBJ1-6; 9 bases fit TRBD1. Sequenced input: PBMCs or T cells enriched from blood (not recorded which). CDR3 DNA sequence: TGTGCCAGCAGCCAGGGGACAGGGAGTTCACCCCTCCACTTT. It specifies CASSQGTGSSPLHF.